Following are 20 T cell receptor beta chains from one sample sequenced in a study of cytomegalovirus exposure and HLA in healthy donors. Use of 60 Vbeta and 13 Jbeta primers characterized the PCR. Generated by immunoSEQ multiplex PCR, the TCRdb table keeps only in-frame clones and is missing some. The data hold about 160,000 clones, with 65% to 85% observed a single time. The sample consisted of PBMCs. These receptors were obtained from a man aged 45-60 years in good health and CMV-seropositive.

The chain joins TRBV7-2 to TRBJ2-1; tentative D call: TRBD2 (7 bases). Germline-derived CDR1 and CDR2 are SGHTA and FQGNSA. This CDR3 is 16 amino acids long. V gave up 3 bases and J gave up 7 bases, with 19 bases separating them. The DNA for the CDR3 is TGTGCCAGCAGCTTTGGGGGGCGGGAGCTTAATAATGAGCAGTTCTTC. Translating it yields CASSFGGRELNNEQFF.

This chain joins TRBV10-3 and TRBJ1-6, with TRBD1 matching 7 bases. V shed 0 bases and J 5 bases; nucleotides not matched to a gene: 1. Per the germline V gene, CDR1 is ENHRY and CDR2 is SYGVKD. The CDR3 extends over 15 amino acids. CDR3: CAISESDRDNSPLHF. The CDR3 region has the DNA TGTGCCATCAGTGAGTCAGACAGGGATAATTCACCCCTCCACTTT.

The J gene is TRBJ2-1, the V gene TRBV29-1; D possibly corresponds to TRBD2 (6 bases). Trimming removed 8 bases at V and 6 bases at J, with 23 bases between. The CDR3 consists of 15 residues. Germline CDR1 SQVTM, CDR2 ANQGSEA. In DNA form, the CDR3 reads TGCAGCACGAGGAAGGGGACTGGAGTCCTCAATGAGCAGTTCTTC. Translated, it gives CSTRKGTGVLNEQFF.

CDR3 loop: CAASGSDNEQFF. The CDR3 coding sequence is TGTGCCGCTAGCGGGAGTGACAATGAGCAGTTCTTC. V is TRBV7-9 and J is TRBJ2-1, with 10 bases aligning to TRBD2. Germline V gene data show CDR1 as SEHNR and CDR2 as FQNEAQ (reference sequence). The CDR3 covers 12 residues. The V gene end was trimmed by 11 bases and the J gene end by 5 bases; junction bases not matched to a gene: 3.

V and J are TRBV10-3 and TRBJ2-1, with D maybe TRBD2 (6 bases). The CDR3 loop spans 13 amino acids. In germline, CDR1 is ENHRY, CDR2 SYGVKD. Trimming removed 8 bases at V and 4 bases at J, with 12 bases between. For the CDR3, the DNA is TGTGCCATCGCAGGAGGGACTTACAATGAGCAGTTCTTC. Its protein is CAIAGGTYNEQFF.

The rearrangement links TRBV13 to TRBJ2-1, with TRBD1 matching 10 bases. The V gene end was trimmed by 5 bases and the J gene end by 3 bases; junction bases not matched to a gene: 4. The CDR3 runs 15 residues. The germline V gene has CDR1 PRHDT and CDR2 FYEKMQ (reference sequence). CDR3 protein: CASSPRTGGYNEQFF. The CDR3 DNA sequence: TGTGCCAGCAGCCCGAGGACAGGGGGCTACAATGAGCAGTTCTTC.

This clone has only one observation. The J gene is TRBJ1-5, the V gene TRBV27; D ambiguous. Trimming cost V 4 bases and J 6 bases, with 10 bases left between them. The V gene's germline CDR1 is MNHEY and CDR2 SMNVEV (reference sequence). The CDR3 extends over 13 amino acids. The CDR3 coding sequence is TGTGCCAGCAGTTCCACTTGGGCTCAGCCCCAGCATTTT. This gives the protein CASSSTWAQPQHF.

This rearrangement joins TRBV9 to TRBJ1-6; D remains unclear. With 0 bases removed from V and 6 bases from J, the gap between germline ends came to 13 bases. CDR1 and CDR2 from the germline V gene are SGDLS and YYNGEE. The CDR3 has 16 residues. This CDR3 reads CASSVGDGGFNSPLHF. The CDR3 nucleotides read TGTGCCAGCAGCGTAGGAGATGGAGGCTTTAATTCACCCCTCCACTTT.

The rearrangement joins TRBV6-5 to TRBJ1-5; a weak D match, TRBD1 (6 bases). V dropped 7 bases and J dropped 6 bases, with 16 bases sitting between them. The germline gives CDR1 MNHEY, CDR2 SVGAGI. This CDR3 is built from 14 residues. The CDR3 DNA reads as TGTGCCAGCAAAATGGCACAGGGCACTCAGCCCCAGCATTTT. Amino acids: CASKMAQGTQPQHF.

The rearrangement uses TRBV2 and TRBJ1-2; D remains unclear. The CDR3 is 12 residues long. Trimming left V 6 bases short and J 2 bases short, with 7 bases between. Germline lookup yields CDR1 SNHLY and CDR2 FYNNEI. CDR3 in amino acids: CASSRQNYGYTF. CDR3 DNA sequence: TGTGCCAGCAGCAGGCAGAACTATGGCTACACCTTC.

The V and J genes are TRBV7-2 and TRBJ2-7; 9 nucleotides line up with TRBD1. The CDR3 spans 15 residues. V shed 4 bases and J 3 bases; nucleotides not matched to a gene: 7. Germline V gene data show CDR1 as SGHTA and CDR2 as FQGNSA. Here the CDR3 reads CASSYDRGEYYEQYF. The CDR3 coding sequence is TGTGCCAGCAGCTACGACAGGGGGGAGTACTACGAGCAGTACTTC.

The J gene is TRBJ1-5, the V gene TRBV4-2; TRBD1 matches 7 bases. V lost 1 base and J lost 0; bases outside the gene matches: 3. From germline, CDR1 is LGHNA and CDR2 YNFKEQ. This CDR3 contains 16 residues. CDR3 in amino acids: CASSQGGTDSNQPQHF. DNA for the CDR3: TGTGCCAGCAGCCAAGGTGGGACAGATAGCAATCAGCCCCAGCATTTT.

The rearrangement joins TRBV4-2 to TRBJ1-2; TRBD1 matches 9 bases. The V segment lost 1 base and the J segment 6 bases; nucleotides outside the gene matches: 15. CDR1 and CDR2 from the germline V gene are LGHNA and YNFKEQ. The CDR3 totals 18 residues. CDR3 coding DNA: TGTGCCAGCAGCCAAGGTGTATCGTTGGGACAGGGTATCGATGGCTACACCTTC. Its translation: CASSQGVSLGQGIDGYTF.

This rearrangement joins TRBV30 to TRBJ1-2; D is unclear. V lost 2 bases and J lost 4, with 8 bases in between. CDR1 and CDR2 (germline): GTSNPN, SVGIG (reference sequence). The CDR3 sequence is 12 residues long. DNA of the CDR3: TGTGCCTGGAGTCCGGTCCTCTATGGCTACACCTTC. Amino acids: CAWSPVLYGYTF.

V is TRBV6-5 and J is TRBJ1-5; 7 nucleotides align to TRBD1. Germline V CDR1 and CDR2: MNHEY, SVGAGI. This CDR3 comprises 14 residues. V shed 3 bases and J 4 bases; nucleotides not matched to a gene: 3. CDR3 DNA: TGTGCCAGCAGTTATGACAGGGCAAATCAGCCCCAGCATTTT. Its protein product is CASSYDRANQPQHF.

This clone was counted a single time. V usage is TRBV11-2 and J usage is TRBJ1-4; D may be TRBD1 (6 bases). This CDR3 comprises 17 residues. Trimming stripped 1 base from V and 0 bases from J, with 12 bases between. Per germline, CDR1 SGHAT and CDR2 FQNNGV. This chain's CDR3 is CASSLAAGAATNEKLFF. The CDR3 DNA follows: TGTGCCAGCAGCTTAGCTGCAGGGGCGGCAACTAATGAAAAACTGTTTTTT.

This clone appeared a single time. The genes are TRBV27 and TRBJ2-7; 9 bases are shared with TRBD1. The V and J ends lost 8 bases and 7 bases, in that order; junction bases with no gene match: 6. Germline loops: CDR1 MNHEY, CDR2 SMNVEV (reference sequence). CDR3 length: 12 amino acids. This CDR3 is CASGTGLREQYF. CDR3 DNA sequence: TGTGCCAGCGGGACAGGGCTTCGGGAGCAGTACTTC.

The genes are TRBV4-2 and TRBJ1-3; possibly TRBD1 for D (5 bases). This CDR3 is built from 18 residues. The V gene lost 0 bases and the J gene lost 0 bases, with 15 bases spanning the gap. Germline V gene lookup returns CDR1 LGHNA and CDR2 YNFKEQ. The DNA for the CDR3 is TGTGCCAGCAGCCAAGAATACCGCACAGGCCTCTCTGGAAACACCATATATTTT. Its protein product is CASSQEYRTGLSGNTIYF.

This chain connects TRBV19 to TRBJ2-7, with TRBD2 as a possible D gene (5 bases). The CDR3 loop spans 15 amino acids. CDR1 LNHDA and CDR2 SQIVND come from the germline V gene (reference sequence). Trimming cost V 1 base and J 3 bases, with 13 bases left between them. CDR3 amino acids: CASSIAPYDYYEQYF. The CDR3, as DNA: TGTGCCAGTAGTATAGCACCATACGACTACTACGAGCAGTACTTC.

This clone was recorded once. V gene TRBV2 combines with J gene TRBJ2-7; D might be TRBD1 (5 bases). The CDR3 is made up of 15 amino acids. The V and J ends lost 5 bases and 2 bases respectively, with 16 bases between them. Germline V CDR1 and CDR2: SNHLY, FYNNEI. The CDR3, as DNA: TGTGCCAGCAGTAACCAGGGTCCCCTAACCTACGAGCAGTACTTC. Its translation: CASSNQGPLTYEQYF.